Following are 31 T cell receptor beta chains from one sample sequenced in a study of T cells in Graves' hyperthyroidism and ophthalmopathy. The CDR3 regions of TCR beta were amplified from RNA transcripts. In the first-round RT-PCR of the TCR CDR3, the HTBI primer set was used. TCRdb re-called the multiplex PCR reads with MiXCR, one entry per CDR3 protein. Among around 610,000 distinct CDR3 sequences, around 15% were seen once, and the ten largest hold over 3.5%. Sequenced input: blood. The origin of the receptors is a woman between 40 and 55 years old with Graves' ophthalmopathy.

There are many counts of this clonotype. The chain employs TRBV29-1 and TRBJ2-5; no firm D call. Trimming pared 4 bases from V and 3 bases from J, leaving 3 bases between. The CDR3 is 10 amino acids. The germline gives CDR1 SQVTM, CDR2 ANQGSEA. The CDR3, as DNA: TGCAGCGTTGTCAAAGAGACCCAGTACTTC. It encodes CSVVKETQYF.

This clonotype was seen ten or more times. This rearrangement joins TRBV12-3 or TRBV12-4 to TRBJ2-7; D tentatively reads TRBD1 or TRBD2 (5 bases each). There are 15 residues in the CDR3. Trimming removed 1 base at V and 1 base at J, with 11 bases between. CDR3 region: CASSLVGPGSYEQYF. The CDR3 coding sequence is TGTGCCAGCAGTTTAGTGGGACCGGGGTCCTACGAGCAGTACTTC.

This clonotype was seen more than once but under ten times. This chain uses TRBV7-2 with TRBJ2-7, with D perhaps TRBD2 (6 bases). V was pared by 0 bases and J by 5 bases, with 17 bases between. The CDR3 is made up of 16 amino acids. Germline V gene lookup returns CDR1 SGHTA and CDR2 FQGNSA. This CDR3 is CASSLALTGGYDEQYF. For the CDR3, the DNA is TGTGCCAGCAGCTTAGCCCTTACCGGGGGATACGACGAGCAGTACTTC.

The table lists this clonotype with many counts. The V gene is TRBV6-4, the J gene TRBJ1-2, with 8 positions matching TRBD1. Germline loops: CDR1 MRHNA, CDR2 SNTAGT. This CDR3 comprises 13 residues. V shed 6 bases and J 4 bases; nucleotides not matched to a gene: 4. CDR3 DNA: TGTGCCAGCAGACAGGGGGAGTTCTATGGCTACACCTTC. Encoded protein: CASRQGEFYGYTF.

This clonotype showed up many times. The chain couples TRBV6-2 or TRBV6-3 to TRBJ2-7; D gene unclear. Germline assignment: CDR1 MNHEY and CDR2 SVGEGT. Trimming shortened V by 6 bases and J by 4 bases, and 13 bases separated the two germline ends. The CDR3 has 13 amino acids. The CDR3, as DNA: TGTGCCAGCAGCTCTCCCAAGGGTTACGAGCAGTACTTC. This translates into CASSSPKGYEQYF.

Many counts were recorded for this clonotype. The chain combines TRBV7-2 with TRBJ2-7; no firm D call. The V and J ends lost 1 base and 3 bases respectively, with 10 bases between them. The CDR3 runs 14 residues. Germline lookup yields CDR1 SGHTA and CDR2 FQGNSA. CDR3 amino acids: CASSLGSSSYEQYF. The CDR3 region has the DNA TGTGCCAGCAGCTTAGGGTCTAGTAGCTACGAGCAGTACTTC.

The V and J genes are TRBV27 and TRBJ1-1; D is undetermined. Trimming cost V 2 bases and J 2 bases, with 15 bases left between them. This CDR3 region has 16 residues. Germline CDR1 is MNHEY and CDR2 is SMNVEV (reference sequence). The CDR3 region has the DNA TGTGCCAGCAGTTTACTCACGTTGGGGAAAAACACTGAAGCTTTCTTT. Protein: CASSLLTLGKNTEAFF.

On this clonotype: A much larger clone lies a single base off, so this may be a read error. This chain joins TRBV11-1 and TRBJ2-2; tentative D call: TRBD2 (6 bases). The CDR3 is 16 residues long. Germline V lookup: CDR1 SGHAT, CDR2 FQDESV (reference sequence). The chain's CDR3 is CASSPGRRREAGELSF. CDR3 coding DNA: TGTGCCAGCAGCCCAGGGAGGCGTAGAGAGGCCGGGGAGCTGTCTTTT.

The chain joins TRBV18 to TRBJ2-5, with D unclear. Germline CDR1 is KGHSH and CDR2 is LQKENI. The CDR3 is 13 residues long. Between the trimmed V and J ends, which lost 3 bases and 3 bases, there was a span of 8 bases. CDR3 sequence (DNA): TGTGCCAGCTCACCTCTCCGGAAAGAGACCCAGTACTTC. Protein sequence: CASSPLRKETQYF.

This clonotype was detected many times. V gene TRBV6-2 or TRBV6-3 combines with J gene TRBJ2-5; 7 bases are a match to TRBD1. Germline V gene lookup returns CDR1 MNHEY and CDR2 SVGEGT. CDR3 size: 14 residues. The ends lost 5 bases at V and 2 bases at J; junction bases unmatched: 5. The CDR3 loop is CASSRQGLQETQYF. The CDR3 bases are TGTGCCAGCAGTAGACAGGGATTACAAGAGACCCAGTACTTC.

V usage is TRBV6-1 and J usage is TRBJ2-3; maybe TRBD2 (6 bases). Trimming took off 8 bases at V and 0 bases at J, with 15 bases between the two ends. The length of the CDR3 is 15 residues. CDR1 and CDR2 (germline): MNHNS, SASEGT. DNA for the CDR3: TGTGCCAGCGGATTTAGCGGAACTAGCACAGATACGCAGTATTTT. Amino acids: CASGFSGTSTDTQYF.

This clonotype has at least ten counts. The CDR3 bases are TGTGCCAGCAGCGCCCTCAGGGACGCCGTTGACGAGACCCAGTACTTC. Protein: CASSALRDAVDETQYF. The V and J genes are TRBV9 and TRBJ2-5; D is tentatively TRBD1 or TRBD2 (5 bases each). Germline V lookup: CDR1 SGDLS, CDR2 YYNGEE. Trimming left V 3 bases short and J 5 bases short, with 20 bases between. The CDR3 runs to 16 residues.

V and J are TRBV3-1 and TRBJ2-7; D possibly uses TRBD1 or TRBD2 (5 bases each). Per germline, CDR1 LGHDT and CDR2 YNNKEL (reference sequence). This CDR3 region has 14 residues. The V end lost 3 bases, the J end lost 7 bases, and 16 bases lay between the germline ends. The CDR3 region is CASSQTEGQGEQYF. The CDR3 coding sequence is TGTGCCAGCAGCCAGACAGAGGGGCAAGGAGAGCAGTACTTC.

In its sample, this clonotype was seen many times. The chain couples TRBV12-3 or TRBV12-4 to TRBJ1-1; TRBD1 is a possible D gene (5 bases). V shed 6 bases and J shed 0 bases, with 17 bases lying between them. This CDR3 region has 16 residues. CDR3 sequence (DNA): TGTGCCAGCAGCCCATGGGCAGGGCTGATGAACACTGAAGCTTTCTTT. The encoded protein is CASSPWAGLMNTEAFF.

The CDR3: CASSLTSRRGYEQYF. As DNA, the CDR3 is TGTGCCAGCAGCTTAACTAGCCGGCGAGGATACGAGCAGTACTTC. The chain uses TRBV7-2 and TRBJ2-7; D is perhaps TRBD2 (6 bases). CDR1 is SGHTA and CDR2 is FQGNSA in the germline V gene. This CDR3 contains 15 residues. Trimming removed 2 bases at V and 4 bases at J, with 15 bases between.

The chain is built from TRBV12-3 or TRBV12-4 and TRBJ1-5; TRBD1 might be the D (5 bases). The ends were cut back, 8 bases at V and 4 bases at J, with 12 bases in the middle. The CDR3 spans 13 residues. For the CDR3, the DNA is TGTGCCAGCGCTCCCGGACATAATCAGCCCCAGCATTTT. Translation gives CASAPGHNQPQHF.

This clonotype was counted ten times or more. The gene calls are TRBV19 and TRBJ1-2; unclear D gene. Germline V lookup: CDR1 LNHDA, CDR2 SQIVND (reference sequence). The CDR3 totals 14 residues. V gave up 3 bases and J gave up 0 bases, with 8 bases separating them. The CDR3 loop reads CASSMAPTNYGYTF. For the CDR3, the DNA is TGTGCCAGTAGTATGGCGCCTACTAACTATGGCTACACCTTC. The full variable domain, its missing parts supplied by reference TRBV19 and TRBJ1-2, is DGGITQSPKYLFRKEGQNVTLSCEQNLNHDAMYWYRQDPGQGLRLIYYSQIVNDFQKGDIAEGYSVSREKKESFPLTVTSAQKNPTAFYLCASSMAPTNYGYTFGSGTRLTVV.

The sample holds many counts of this clonotype. The chain employs TRBV6-5 and TRBJ2-5, with D perhaps matching TRBD2 (5 bases). Per the germline V gene, CDR1 is MNHEY and CDR2 is SVGAGI. The CDR3 sequence is 13 residues long. V was cut by 2 bases and J by 3 bases, with 7 bases left in between. The CDR3: CASSYGSEETQYF. CDR3 nucleotides: TGTGCCAGCAGTTACGGGAGCGAAGAGACCCAGTACTTC.

This clonotype was seen ten or more times. This chain links TRBV7-9 with TRBJ1-5; a possible D gene is TRBD1 (5 bases). The CDR3 is made up of 14 amino acids. Germline V gene data show CDR1 as SEHNR and CDR2 as FQNEAQ (reference sequence). V was cut by 4 bases and J by 1 base, with 8 bases left in between. DNA of the CDR3: TGTGCCAGCAGCTCCCGACAGAGCAATCAGCCCCAGCATTTT. It translates to CASSSRQSNQPQHF.

This clonotype was counted many times. The DNA of the CDR3 is TGCAGCGTTGAGCTCAACACTGAAGCTTTCTTT. This gives the protein CSVELNTEAFF. The chain joins TRBV29-1 to TRBJ1-1; D gene unclear. The germline gives CDR1 SQVTM, CDR2 ANQGSEA. V lost 3 bases to trimming and J lost 2 bases, with 4 bases between them. The CDR3 contains 11 residues.

This clonotype was seen many times. This chain uses TRBV20-1 with TRBJ2-7; 10 positions agree with TRBD1. CDR3 length: 14 amino acids. Germline V CDR1 and CDR2: DFQATT, SNEGSKA (reference sequence). Unmatched junction bases numbered 3, after V lost 1 base and J lost 3 bases. CDR3 in amino acids: CSARVRTGGYEQYF. CDR3 nucleotides: TGCAGTGCTAGAGTTAGGACAGGGGGCTACGAGCAGTACTTC.

This clonotype was counted many times. The chain links TRBV5-4 to TRBJ2-5; D not resolved. The CDR3 spans 12 residues. Germline CDR1 and CDR2: SGHNT and YYREEE (reference sequence). With 1 base removed from V and 6 bases from J, the gap between germline ends came to 7 bases. Here the CDR3 DNA reads TGTGCCAGCAGCTTGAAAAGCCAGACCCAGTACTTC. Encoded protein: CASSLKSQTQYF.

This clonotype came up many times. The chain recombines TRBV7-8 with TRBJ1-4; tentative D call: TRBD1 (5 bases). CDR1 and CDR2 from the germline V gene are SGHVS and FQNEAQ. The germline V and J ends were trimmed by 5 bases and 4 bases, with 17 bases remaining between them. The CDR3 spans 16 residues. The CDR3: CASSPGGGIGNEKLFF. CDR3 nucleotides: TGTGCCAGCAGCCCCGGGGGGGGAATTGGTAATGAAAAACTGTTTTTT.

This sequence joins TRBV12-3 or TRBV12-4 and TRBJ1-2; no clear D. Trimming shortened V by 5 bases and J by 6 bases, and 19 bases separated the two germline ends. This CDR3 spans 15 amino acids. CDR3 in amino acids: CASSASGQLDHGYTF. CDR3 nucleotides: TGTGCCAGCAGTGCCTCGGGCCAGTTGGATCATGGCTACACCTTC.

This clonotype was counted many times. The chain combines TRBV29-1 with TRBJ2-7, with TRBD1 matching over 7 bases. CDR3 length: 15 residues. Germline CDR1 is SQVTM and CDR2 is ANQGSEA. Trimming removed 7 bases from V and 2 bases from J; junction bases left unmatched: 14. For the CDR3, the DNA is TGCAGCGCTAAGACAGGGTCTAATTTCCCCTACGAGCAGTACTTC. Its translation is CSAKTGSNFPYEQYF.

The chain links TRBV4-1 to TRBJ1-2; D call uncertain. V lost 3 bases, J lost 8 bases, and 10 bases lay in between. The CDR3 loop spans 12 amino acids. Germline CDR1 MGHRA, CDR2 YSYEKL. Here the CDR3 reads CASSHLSGGYTF. Here the CDR3 DNA reads TGCGCCAGCAGCCACCTTTCGGGAGGCTACACCTTC.

This clonotype was observed at least ten times. The gene calls are TRBV6-8 and TRBJ2-7; the D gene is possibly TRBD1 (5 bases). CDR3 length equals 13 residues. Trimming removed 8 bases from V and 3 bases from J, with 14 bases in between. The germline gives CDR1 MNHGY, CDR2 SAAAGT. CDR3 protein: CASQGRRNYEQYF. The DNA of the CDR3 is TGTGCCAGCCAGGGAAGGCGGAACTACGAGCAGTACTTC.

Many counts were recorded for this clonotype. The gene calls are TRBV6-2 or TRBV6-3 and TRBJ2-7; 10 nucleotides agree with TRBD1. Per germline, CDR1 MNHEY and CDR2 SVGEGT. The trim removed 6 bases at V and 5 bases at J, leaving 7 bases unmatched. This CDR3 region has 14 residues. The CDR3 DNA follows: TGTGCCAGCAGCTATGACAGGGGGCTGGACGAGCAGTACTTC. It specifies CASSYDRGLDEQYF.

This clonotype has at least ten counts. V and J are TRBV2 and TRBJ2-7, with TRBD2 as a possible D gene (5 bases). Germline V gene lookup returns CDR1 SNHLY and CDR2 FYNNEI. V lost 4 bases, J lost 6 bases, and 19 bases lay in between. The CDR3 covers 15 residues. CDR3 sequence reads: CASSGAEVAPGEQYF. Written as DNA, the CDR3 is TGTGCCAGCAGTGGAGCGGAGGTGGCCCCCGGCGAGCAGTACTTC.

This clonotype has more than one count but fewer than ten. The chain links TRBV4-3 to TRBJ2-5; 10 bases line up with TRBD2. This CDR3 contains 16 residues. Germline lookup yields CDR1 LGHNA and CDR2 YSLEER. V was pared by 1 base and J by 4 bases, with 6 bases of the junction left unmatched. CDR3 sequence: CASSQGVLAGAETQYF. CDR3 sequence (DNA): TGCGCCAGCAGCCAAGGGGTTCTAGCGGGAGCAGAGACCCAGTACTTC.

This clonotype was recorded many times. The chain is built from TRBV30 and TRBJ1-1; weak D call: TRBD1 (6 bases). With 3 bases removed from V and 4 bases from J, the gap between germline ends came to 6 bases. Germline CDR1 and CDR2: GTSNPN and SVGIG (reference sequence). The CDR3 is made up of 11 amino acids. For the CDR3, the DNA is TGTGCCTGGAGAGGGGGCACTGAAGCTTTCTTT. Amino acids: CAWRGGTEAFF. The variable domain in full, completed from reference TRBV30 and TRBJ1-1, reads SQTIHQWPATLVQPVGSPLSLECTVEGTSNPNLYWYRQAAGRGLQLLFYSVGIGQISSEVPQNLSASRPQDRQFILSSKKLLLSDSGFYLCAWRGGTEAFFGQGTRLTVV.